The 32 T cell receptor beta chains below were found in one sample sequenced in a study of blood T cell repertoires in COVID-19. Repertoires were generated with immunoSEQ multiplex PCR, while TCRdb's copy carries only in-frame clones and drops some. The sample has about 98,000 clones, approximately 89% seen once. Sequencing was done on a sample of peripheral blood. These receptors were obtained from a man aged 50 to 59 with acute or convalescent COVID-19.

The chain recombines TRBV9 with TRBJ2-5; 9 bases are shared with TRBD1. The CDR3 is made up of 16 amino acids. The V gene's germline CDR1 is SGDLS and CDR2 YYNGEE. V lost 6 bases, J lost 0 bases, and 9 bases stayed unmatched. The CDR3 reads CASTRRDRAYQETQYF. CDR3 coding DNA: TGTGCCAGCACCCGCCGGGACAGGGCGTACCAAGAGACCCAGTACTTC.

The genes are TRBV19 and TRBJ1-1, with no clear D. V lost 3 bases to trimming and J lost 8 bases, with 10 bases between them. The germline V gene has CDR1 LNHDA and CDR2 SQIVND (reference sequence). The CDR3 totals 12 residues. In DNA, the CDR3 is TGTGCCAGTAGTATCTACTCGGAGGAAGCTTTCTTT. Its protein is CASSIYSEEAFF.

This clone came up a few times. The genes are TRBV15 and TRBJ1-2; a possible D gene is TRBD1 (5 bases). The V gene's germline CDR1 is LNHNV and CDR2 YYDKDF (reference sequence). The CDR3 runs to 16 residues. V lost 0 bases and J 8 bases, leaving 19 bases between the germline ends. Here the CDR3 reads CATSRDRNVRGRGYTF. DNA for the CDR3: TGTGCCACCAGCAGAGATCGGAATGTAAGGGGTCGAGGCTACACCTTC.

The rearrangement uses TRBV19 and TRBJ1-5; 7 positions match TRBD1. V was clipped by 5 bases and J by 7 bases; unmatched bases: 11. This CDR3 has 15 amino acids. Per the germline V gene, CDR1 is LNHDA and CDR2 is SQIVND (reference sequence). In DNA form, the CDR3 reads TGTGCCAGTAGTGTCTCGACAGGGCCCCGGCAGCCCCAGCATTTT. It yields the protein CASSVSTGPRQPQHF.

V usage is TRBV5-1 and J usage is TRBJ2-7; D is ambiguous. There are 14 residues in the CDR3. V lost 0 bases and J lost 1, with 8 bases in between. CDR1 is SGHRS and CDR2 is YFSETQ in the germline V gene. This CDR3 reads CASSLAPGSYEQYF. The CDR3 nucleotides are TGCGCCAGCAGCTTGGCCCCAGGTTCCTACGAGCAGTACTTC.

The gene calls are TRBV4-1 and TRBJ2-2; D might be TRBD2 (5 bases). This CDR3 spans 17 amino acids. The germline V and J ends were trimmed by 0 bases and 0 bases, with 11 bases remaining between them. Germline-derived CDR1 and CDR2 are MGHRA and YSYEKL. This CDR3 is CASSQDLSGANTGELFF. CDR3 coding DNA: TGCGCCAGCAGCCAAGATCTAAGCGGTGCGAACACCGGGGAGCTGTTTTTT.

This chain joins TRBV11-2 and TRBJ2-2, with 7 nucleotides matching TRBD1. There are 15 residues in the CDR3. Germline lookup yields CDR1 SGHAT and CDR2 FQNNGV. V dropped 5 bases and J dropped 0; count of bases not matched to a gene: 3. The CDR3 nucleotides are TGTGCCAGCAGCAGAGGACAGGCGAACACCGGGGAGCTGTTTTTT. Translation: CASSRGQANTGELFF.

V is TRBV24-1 and J is TRBJ2-1; 9 bases line up with TRBD2. Losses at the gene ends were 3 bases for V and 6 bases for J; bases not matched to a gene: 2. CDR1 is KGHDR, CDR2 SFDVKD, per germline. This CDR3 region has 14 residues. The CDR3, as DNA: TGTGCCACCAGTGATCCAGCGGGAGGCAATGAGCAGTTCTTC. The encoded protein is CATSDPAGGNEQFF.

The chain uses TRBV27 and TRBJ2-7; possible D gene TRBD1, 5 bases. Germline loops: CDR1 MNHEY, CDR2 SMNVEV (reference sequence). Trimming left V 3 bases short and J 2 bases short, with 14 bases between. The CDR3 sequence is 15 residues long. CDR3 bases: TGTGCCAGCAGTTTGAAGGGGCCCACAACCTACGAGCAGTACTTC. Amino acid sequence: CASSLKGPTTYEQYF.

This chain connects TRBV19 to TRBJ1-1, with TRBD1 matching over 12 bases. Germline loops: CDR1 LNHDA, CDR2 SQIVND (reference sequence). V lost 1 base, J lost 6 bases, and 3 bases stayed unmatched. CDR3 length: 15 amino acids. CDR3 sequence: CASSIGDRGRPEAFF. In DNA, the CDR3 is TGTGCCAGTAGTATAGGGGACAGGGGGCGTCCTGAAGCTTTCTTT.

The chain has TRBV6-5 and TRBJ1-1; D is possibly TRBD1 (5 bases). This CDR3 is 16 amino acids long. V was pared by 2 bases and J by 6 bases, with 19 bases between. Germline CDR1 is MNHEY and CDR2 is SVGAGI. The chain's CDR3 is CASSYPRGEGNAEAFF. In nucleotides, the CDR3 is TGTGCCAGCAGTTACCCGCGGGGGGAGGGCAACGCTGAAGCTTTCTTT.

V is TRBV7-8 and J is TRBJ1-6, with D unclear. Germline loops: CDR1 SGHVS, CDR2 FQNEAQ. Trimming took off 3 bases at V and 12 bases at J, with 9 bases between the two ends. This CDR3 region has 12 residues. The CDR3 region has the DNA TGTGCCAGCAGCTTTCTCGCGGGACCCCTCCACTTT. Its protein product is CASSFLAGPLHF.

This chain connects TRBV18 to TRBJ2-1; tentatively, D is TRBD1 (6 bases). Trimming shortened V by 4 bases and J by 2 bases, and 18 bases separated the two germline ends. CDR3 length: 17 residues. Germline V gene lookup returns CDR1 KGHSH and CDR2 LQKENI. CDR3 amino acids: CASSLYMNRATYNEQFF. DNA for the CDR3: TGTGCCAGCTCACTATATATGAACAGGGCTACCTACAATGAGCAGTTCTTC.

The gene calls are TRBV9 and TRBJ2-1; 12 bases fit TRBD2. CDR3 length: 15 residues. V trimming: 0 bases; J trimming: 7 bases; junction bases outside the gene matches: 2. In germline, CDR1 is SGDLS, CDR2 YYNGEE. This CDR3 is CASSVASGRENEQFF. The CDR3 DNA is TGTGCCAGCAGCGTAGCTAGCGGGAGGGAAAATGAGCAGTTCTTC.

The rearrangement links TRBV9 to TRBJ2-3, with 7 bases identical to TRBD2. Germline trimming cut 0 bases from V and 1 base from J; bases unmatched to any gene: 5. The length of the CDR3 is 16 residues. Germline values: CDR1 SGDLS, CDR2 YYNGEE. CDR3 bases: TGTGCCAGCAGCGTAGAGGCTAGCGGAGGCACAGATACGCAGTATTTT. This translates into CASSVEASGGTDTQYF.

The chain joins TRBV18 to TRBJ1-4, with TRBD1 matching over 9 bases. The CDR3 has 14 amino acids. The trim removed 3 bases at V and 7 bases at J, leaving 3 bases unmatched. The germline CDR1 and CDR2 sequences are KGHSH and LQKENI. This CDR3 is CASSPRDRAEKLFF. CDR3 sequence (DNA): TGTGCCAGCTCACCCCGGGACAGGGCTGAAAAACTGTTTTTT.

V is TRBV2 and J is TRBJ1-1; D is perhaps TRBD1 (5 bases). Trimming cost V 4 bases and J 1 base, with 7 bases left between them. Germline CDR1 is SNHLY and CDR2 is FYNNEI. The CDR3 contains 13 residues. CDR3 sequence: CASSGTTNTEAFF. DNA for the CDR3: TGTGCCAGCAGTGGGACAACGAACACTGAAGCTTTCTTT. Full variable domain (rest looked up from reference TRBV2 and TRBJ1-1): EPEVTQTPSHQVTQMGQEVILRCVPISNHLYFYWYRQILGQKVEFLVSFYNNEISEKSEIFDDQFSVERPDGSNFTLKIRSTKLEDSAMYFCASSGTTNTEAFFGQGTRLTVV.

The chain uses TRBV10-3 and TRBJ2-7; 7 bases are a match to TRBD1. CDR3 length: 13 amino acids. Germline assignment: CDR1 ENHRY and CDR2 SYGVKD. V was clipped by 5 bases and J by 5 bases; unmatched bases: 6. CDR3 sequence (DNA): TGTGCCATCAGTAAGACAGGGATACACGAGCAGTACTTC. Translated, it gives CAISKTGIHEQYF.

The chain employs TRBV6-5 and TRBJ1-2; TRBD1 aligns across 7 bases. The germline CDR1 and CDR2 sequences are MNHEY and SVGAGI. This CDR3 spans 14 amino acids. The V and J ends lost 0 bases and 6 bases, in that order; junction bases with no gene match: 4. For the CDR3, the DNA is TGTGCCAGCAGTTACTCGATCCAGGGGGATGGCTACACCTTC. Encoded protein: CASSYSIQGDGYTF.

This clone was observed a handful of times. This chain joins TRBV5-1 and TRBJ2-3; 14 bases agree with TRBD2. The CDR3 has 17 amino acids. Germline V gives CDR1 SGHRS, CDR2 YFSETQ. V lost 5 bases to trimming and J lost 1 base; unmatched junction nucleotides: 6. DNA of the CDR3: TGCGCCAGCAGGACGGGACTAGCGGGAGCTGGCACAGATACGCAGTATTTT. This translates into CASRTGLAGAGTDTQYF.

The rearrangement uses TRBV24-1 and TRBJ2-3; 10 nucleotides match TRBD2. CDR3 size: 16 residues. The germline gives CDR1 KGHDR, CDR2 SFDVKD. V lost 4 bases, J lost 1 base, and 4 bases stayed unmatched. The CDR3 region is CATSDTGTSGTDTQYF. In DNA form, the CDR3 reads TGTGCCACCAGTGACACCGGGACTAGCGGCACAGATACGCAGTATTTT.

This clone has just one count. CDR3 DNA: TGTGCCACCAGTGCCGGGACAGGGTCGAATCAGCCCCAGCATTTT. It translates to CATSAGTGSNQPQHF. V usage is TRBV24-1 and J usage is TRBJ1-5, with 9 positions matching TRBD1. From germline, CDR1 is KGHDR and CDR2 SFDVKD. J lost 4 bases, V lost 5 bases, and 5 bases had no gene match. CDR3 size: 15 residues.

The V and J genes are TRBV5-1 and TRBJ2-1; D gene uncertain. V lost 1 base to trimming and J lost 7 bases, with 6 bases between them. CDR1 is SGHRS and CDR2 is YFSETQ in the germline V gene. This CDR3 comprises 12 residues. CDR3 DNA sequence: TGCGCCAGCAGCTTGTCAGTAAATGAGCAGTTCTTC. The encoded protein is CASSLSVNEQFF.

The V and J genes are TRBV5-1 and TRBJ1-6; 10 bases are shared with TRBD1. Unmatched junction bases numbered 7, after V lost 0 bases and J lost 10 bases. The CDR3 is made up of 16 amino acids. Germline V gene data show CDR1 as SGHRS and CDR2 as YFSETQ. The CDR3 DNA reads as TGCGCCAGCAGCTTGGCCGGGACAGGGGTAGGGTCACCCCTCCACTTT. Amino acids: CASSLAGTGVGSPLHF.

The chain recombines TRBV27 with TRBJ2-7; possible D gene TRBD2, 6 bases. The ends were cut back, 3 bases at V and 1 base at J, with 10 bases in the middle. The CDR3 length is 14 residues. Germline CDR1 and CDR2: MNHEY and SMNVEV (reference sequence). The CDR3 loop reads CASSLRDGSYEQYF. As DNA, the CDR3 is TGTGCCAGCAGTTTGCGGGACGGTTCCTACGAGCAGTACTTC.

V usage is TRBV6-5 and J usage is TRBJ1-1, with a tentative D call TRBD1 (5 bases). V lost 5 bases to trimming and J lost 5 bases, with 15 bases between them. Germline V CDR1 and CDR2: MNHEY, SVGAGI. The CDR3 consists of 14 residues. CDR3 bases: TGTGCCAGCAGTCCCCAATTCGGGGGAACTGAAGCTTTCTTT. It yields the protein CASSPQFGGTEAFF.

This clone was recorded once. The chain links TRBV3-1 (or the pseudogene TRBV3-2) to TRBJ1-2; D is unclear. The CDR3 extends over 13 amino acids. The V gene lost 5 bases and the J gene lost 4 bases, with 11 bases spanning the gap. The V gene's germline CDR1 is LGHDT and CDR2 YNNKEL (reference sequence). CDR3 residues: CASSLGRGYGYTF. CDR3 DNA: TGTGCCAGCAGCTTAGGACGGGGCTATGGCTACACCTTC.

The rearrangement links TRBV5-4 to TRBJ1-2; possible D gene TRBD1, 5 bases. CDR1 and CDR2 (germline): SGHNT, YYREEE (reference sequence). V lost 3 bases, J lost 4 bases, and 7 bases lay in between. The CDR3 consists of 12 residues. The CDR3 DNA follows: TGTGCCAGCAGCTCCGACAGCTATGGCTACACCTTC. This encodes CASSSDSYGYTF.

J is TRBJ1-5 and V is TRBV5-1, with D tentatively TRBD1 (6 bases). Trimming left V 3 bases short and J 4 bases short, with 17 bases between. The germline gives CDR1 SGHRS, CDR2 YFSETQ. The CDR3 is 16 amino acids. CDR3 in DNA: TGCGCCAGCAGCTGGATGTGGACAGTTCAGAATCAGCCCCAGCATTTT. As protein: CASSWMWTVQNQPQHF.

This clone was recorded a few times. The chain combines TRBV19 with TRBJ2-1; the match to TRBD2 covers 11 bases. The CDR3 covers 16 residues. The J segment lost 8 bases and the V segment lost 5 bases, leaving 11 bases of the junction unmatched. Germline V gene lookup returns CDR1 LNHDA and CDR2 SQIVND (reference sequence). The CDR3 DNA is TGTGCCAGTAGTCCCTTAACTAGCGGGAGAATGTATGAGCAGTTCTTC. Its translation: CASSPLTSGRMYEQFF.

This chain connects TRBV18 to TRBJ1-1, with TRBD1 as a possible D gene (6 bases). Germline V gene lookup returns CDR1 KGHSH and CDR2 LQKENI. V was trimmed by 7 bases and J by 0 bases, leaving 12 bases between them. This CDR3 is 14 amino acids long. As DNA, the CDR3 is TGTGCCAGCTACCCGGGACACGTGAACACTGAAGCTTTCTTT. This translates into CASYPGHVNTEAFF. The full variable domain, in which reference TRBV18 and TRBJ1-1 provide the parts outside the CDR3, is NAGVMQNPRHLVRRRGQEARLRCSPMKGHSHVYWYRQLPEEGLKFMVYLQKENIIDESGMPKERFSAEFPKEGPSILRIQQVVRGDSAAYFCASYPGHVNTEAFFGQGTRLTVV.

The table lists this clone with a count of one. V usage is TRBV5-1 and J usage is TRBJ2-1, with 10 bases aligning to TRBD2. The CDR3 length is 19 residues. V trimming: 5 bases; J trimming: 6 bases; junction bases outside the gene matches: 20. Germline assignment: CDR1 SGHRS and CDR2 YFSETQ. The CDR3 nucleotides read TGCGCCAGCAGAAGTCAAGAGTCGGCGGGACTAGCGCCTCTCAATGAGCAGTTCTTC. This gives the protein CASRSQESAGLAPLNEQFF. The full variable domain, in which reference TRBV5-1 and TRBJ2-1 provide the parts outside the CDR3, is KAGVTQTPRYLIKTRGQQVTLSCSPISGHRSVSWYQQTPGQGLQFLFEYFSETQRNKGNFPGRFSGRQFSNSRSEMNVSTLELGDSALYLCASRSQESAGLAPLNEQFFGPGTRLTVL.